One and the same sample provided the 9 T cell receptor beta chains below, sequenced in a study of blood T cells in healthy people across ages. It was with a sample-barcoded 5' primer and a J-beta primer mix that a second PCR of roughly 7 to 12 cycles was run. TCRdb processed the 5' RACE reads anew with MiXCR; each CDR3 protein has one entry. Of 800,000 to 950,000 distinct CDR3 sequences in the sample, roughly 43% were seen once. The specimen sequenced was blood. These receptors were collected from a man aged 30 to 39 in good health.

The gene calls are TRBV29-1 and TRBJ1-1, with D tentatively TRBD1 (6 bases). The germline V gene encodes CDR1 SQVTM and CDR2 ANQGSEA. Trimming cost V 8 bases and J 5 bases, with 18 bases left between them. CDR3 size: 13 residues. For the CDR3, the DNA is TGCAGCCACAGGGCTGGGGGAGGAACTGAAGCTTTCTTT. As protein: CSHRAGGGTEAFF.

This sequence joins TRBV25-1 and TRBJ2-5; D unresolved. The CDR3 spans 14 residues. The germline CDR1 and CDR2 sequences are MGHDK and SYGVNS. The V end lost 3 bases, the J end lost 0 bases, and 8 bases lay between the germline ends. This CDR3 is CASSEVGYQETQYF. In DNA, the CDR3 is TGTGCCAGCAGTGAGGTTGGGTACCAAGAGACCCAGTACTTC.

This clonotype came up a few times. The chain joins TRBV9 to TRBJ2-5, with a possible D match to TRBD2 (7 bases). There are 15 residues in the CDR3. Looked up from germline, CDR1 is SGDLS and CDR2 is YYNGEE. Trimming stripped 3 bases from V and 5 bases from J, with 17 bases between. The CDR3 protein is CASSGSWGGGETQYF. CDR3 coding DNA: TGTGCCAGCAGCGGGAGCTGGGGGGGCGGGGAGACCCAGTACTTC.

This clonotype was seen ten or more times. The chain links TRBV5-1 to TRBJ1-1; weak D call: TRBD1 (5 bases). Germline lookup yields CDR1 SGHRS and CDR2 YFSETQ. This CDR3 comprises 14 residues. V dropped 0 bases and J dropped 0 bases, with 6 bases sitting between them. CDR3 DNA: TGCGCCAGCAGCTTGGACAGGATGAACACTGAAGCTTTCTTT. Amino acid sequence: CASSLDRMNTEAFF.

The V gene is TRBV4-1, the J gene TRBJ1-1; TRBD1 is a possible D gene (5 bases). V lost 4 bases and J lost 3, with 12 bases in between. The CDR3 extends over 14 amino acids. CDR1 is MGHRA and CDR2 is YSYEKL in the germline V gene. In nucleotides, the CDR3 is TGCGCCAGCAGCCTGGGGGACGAGCACACTGAAGCTTTCTTT. Translating gives CASSLGDEHTEAFF.

Only a few counts were recorded for this clonotype. This chain links TRBV4-3 with TRBJ2-3; the D gene is possibly TRBD2 (5 bases). The CDR3 contains 16 residues. Germline V CDR1 and CDR2: LGHNA, YSLEER. Trimming shortened V by 1 base and J by 0 bases, and 11 bases separated the two germline ends. CDR3 in DNA: TGCGCCAGCAGCCAAGGGACTGCCGGGAGCACAGATACGCAGTATTTT. It translates to CASSQGTAGSTDTQYF.

The V gene is TRBV6-2 or TRBV6-3, the J gene TRBJ2-2, with no clear D. This CDR3 spans 16 amino acids. The ends were cut back, 6 bases at V and 5 bases at J, with 19 bases in the middle. Per germline, CDR1 MNHEY and CDR2 SVGEGT. CDR3: CASSRKTPVVTGELFF. CDR3 nucleotide sequence: TGTGCCAGCAGCCGAAAGACTCCCGTTGTAACCGGGGAGCTGTTTTTT.

The chain joins TRBV19 to TRBJ2-2; D not certain. Germline assignment: CDR1 LNHDA and CDR2 SQIVND (reference sequence). CDR3 size: 14 residues. V lost 4 bases, J lost 2 bases, and 8 bases lay in between. In DNA form, the CDR3 reads TGTGCCAGTAGTAGGTCAGACAACACCGGGGAGCTGTTTTTT. This codes for CASSRSDNTGELFF.

This clonotype was picked up many times. The chain is built from TRBV6-4 and TRBJ2-3, with TRBD2 matching over 10 bases. J was trimmed by 4 bases and V by 0 bases; bases with no gene match: 4. The CDR3 runs to 16 residues. Germline assignment: CDR1 MRHNA and CDR2 SNTAGT. The CDR3 DNA reads TGTGCCAGCAGTGACTCAGCGGGGGGGTCATCAGATACGCAGTATTTT. This codes for CASSDSAGGSSDTQYF.